Presented here are 15 T cell receptor beta chains from one specimen sequenced in a study of blood T cells in healthy people across ages. Primers used in a second PCR of roughly 7 to 12 cycles were a sample-barcoded 5' primer and a J-beta primer mix. TCRdb recomputed calls from the 5' RACE reads with MiXCR, one row per CDR3 protein. The data show 660,000 or so distinct CDR3 sequences, with approximately 59% seen just once and roughly 34% held by the top ten. Specimen: blood. The origin of the receptors is a man aged 60 to 69 in good health.

This chain links TRBV10-1 with TRBJ2-5; TRBD2 matches 7 bases. The CDR3 has 15 residues. The trim removed 3 bases at V and 1 base at J, leaving 5 bases unmatched. From germline, CDR1 is WNHNN and CDR2 SYGVQD (reference sequence). The chain's CDR3 is CASSESGDPQETQYF. The CDR3 DNA is TGCGCCAGCAGTGAAAGCGGGGATCCCCAAGAGACCCAGTACTTC.

The chain recombines TRBV7-2 with TRBJ2-1; D possibly corresponds to TRBD1 (6 bases). CDR3 length: 14 residues. The V end lost 4 bases, the J end lost 8 bases, and 15 bases lay between the germline ends. Germline V gene lookup returns CDR1 SGHTA and CDR2 FQGNSA. CDR3 residues: CASSSRTVLYEQFF. CDR3 DNA sequence: TGTGCCAGCAGCTCACGGACAGTTTTATATGAGCAGTTCTTC.

This clonotype has a single count. The chain links TRBV5-1 to TRBJ2-5, with 7 bases fitting TRBD2. The germline gives CDR1 SGHRS, CDR2 YFSETQ. J lost 4 bases, V lost 2 bases, and 5 bases had no gene match. The length of the CDR3 is 14 residues. The CDR3: CASSFERGGETQYF. The CDR3 nucleotides read TGCGCCAGCAGCTTTGAGCGGGGAGGAGAGACCCAGTACTTC.

This rearrangement joins TRBV7-6 to TRBJ2-3; no definite D call. V lost 0 bases and J 7 bases, leaving 11 bases between the germline ends. The CDR3 is made up of 14 amino acids. Germline V lookup: CDR1 SGHVS, CDR2 FNYEAQ. For the CDR3, the DNA is TGTGCCAGCAGCTTAGCTCCTAGTGGTTATACGCAGTATTTT. It encodes CASSLAPSGYTQYF.

The chain carries TRBV9 and TRBJ2-5; 9 bases are shared with TRBD2. Trimming at V came to 1 base and at J to 4 bases, leaving 5 bases not matched to a gene. This CDR3 has 15 amino acids. From germline, CDR1 is SGDLS and CDR2 YYNGEE. The CDR3 bases are TGTGCCAGCAGCGTATCTAGCGGGAAATTAGAGACCCAGTACTTC. Amino acids: CASSVSSGKLETQYF.

J is TRBJ1-4 and V is TRBV7-9, with no clear D. The CDR3 has 14 residues. Trimming left V 4 bases short and J 7 bases short, with 13 bases between. Germline V gives CDR1 SEHNR, CDR2 FQNEAQ (reference sequence). The CDR3 DNA reads as TGTGCCAGCAGCTACCGGGCCACCAGTGAAAAACTGTTTTTT. It is translated as CASSYRATSEKLFF.

This chain uses TRBV5-1 with TRBJ2-1; 8 bases fit TRBD2. The CDR3 consists of 15 residues. The germline V gene encodes CDR1 SGHRS and CDR2 YFSETQ. The ends lost 0 bases at V and 6 bases at J; junction bases unmatched: 5. CDR3 sequence: CASSLDGGALNEQFF. The CDR3 bases are TGCGCCAGCAGCTTGGACGGGGGGGCCCTCAATGAGCAGTTCTTC.

The chain combines TRBV9 with TRBJ1-1, with TRBD1 identical over 7 bases. This CDR3 region has 17 residues. Germline CDR1 is SGDLS and CDR2 is YYNGEE. V trimming: 0 bases; J trimming: 0 bases; junction bases outside the gene matches: 8. The CDR3 DNA reads TGTGCCAGCAGCGTAGAATTCCGGGGACAGATGAACACTGAAGCTTTCTTT. It translates to CASSVEFRGQMNTEAFF.

This chain connects TRBV4-2 to TRBJ2-1, with 11 bases matching TRBD1. The germline gives CDR1 LGHNA, CDR2 YNFKEQ. After removal of 5 bases from V and 2 bases from J, the junction contained 8 bases not matched to a gene. This CDR3 contains 17 residues. The CDR3: CASSGQGARRPYNEQFF. The DNA for the CDR3 is TGTGCCAGCAGCGGACAGGGGGCCCGACGACCCTACAATGAGCAGTTCTTC.

The chain uses TRBV7-9 and TRBJ2-6; D remains ambiguous. CDR3 size: 16 residues. The V end was cut by 4 bases, the J end by 6 bases, with 16 bases between. Germline CDR1 is SEHNR and CDR2 is FQNEAQ (reference sequence). CDR3 DNA: TGTGCCAGCAGCTCCCCGTTACCACCTGAGGCCAACGTCCTGACTTTC. Protein sequence: CASSSPLPPEANVLTF.

In the case of this clonotype: A much larger clone lies one base from this, so it may be a read error. The V gene is TRBV7-2, the J gene TRBJ2-7; D is perhaps TRBD2 (6 bases). This CDR3 contains 14 residues. CDR1 and CDR2 from the germline V gene are SGHTA and FQGNSA. The CDR3 loop reads CAGSLGGTSYEQYF. CDR3 nucleotides: TGTGCCGGCAGCTTAGGCGGGACTTCCTACGAGCAGTACTTC. The whole variable domain, filled in from reference TRBV7-2 and TRBJ2-7, reads GAGVSQSPSNKVTEKGKDVELRCDPISGHTALYWYRQSLGQGLEFLIYFQGNSAPDKSGLPSDRFSAERTGGSVSTLTIQRTQQEDSAVYLCAGSLGGTSYEQYFGPGTRLTVT.

The rearrangement uses TRBV20-1 and TRBJ1-2, with 11 bases fitting TRBD1. Germline CDR1 is DFQATT and CDR2 is SNEGSKA (reference sequence). This CDR3 region has 16 residues. V lost 5 bases to trimming and J lost 4 bases; unmatched junction nucleotides: 12. The CDR3 DNA is TGCAGTGCTGGGGGAGGCGGACAGGGGGCTAGCTATGGCTACACCTTC. Its translation is CSAGGGGQGASYGYTF.

This clonotype was seen once. A clone one base away is much larger, so this may be a read error. This chain joins TRBV2 and TRBJ2-1, with TRBD2 matching 8 bases. Per germline, CDR1 SNHLY and CDR2 FYNNEI. The CDR3 extends over 15 amino acids. CDR3 loop: CASSEAPAGDNGQFF. CDR3 sequence (DNA): TGTGCCAGCAGTGAAGCCCCAGCGGGGGACAATGGGCAGTTCTTC.

This clonotype has only a few counts. The J gene is TRBJ1-6, the V gene TRBV9; D might be TRBD1 (5 bases). Germline V CDR1 and CDR2: SGDLS, YYNGEE. The V end was cut by 1 base, the J end by 0 bases, with 14 bases between. This CDR3 has 18 residues. The CDR3 protein is CASSVRGTGSSYNSPLHF. In nucleotides, the CDR3 is TGTGCCAGCAGCGTACGGGGGACGGGGAGCTCCTATAATTCACCCCTCCACTTT. The whole variable domain, filled in from reference TRBV9 and TRBJ1-6, reads DSGVTQTPKHLITATGQRVTLRCSPRSGDLSVYWYQQSLDQGLQFLIQYYNGEERAKGNILERFSAQQFPDLHSELNLSSLELGDSALYFCASSVRGTGSSYNSPLHFGNGTRLTVT.

The rearrangement links TRBV28 to TRBJ2-1; D is perhaps TRBD1 or TRBD2 (5 bases each). Germline assignment: CDR1 MDHEN and CDR2 SYDVKM. This CDR3 comprises 14 residues. Between the trimmed V and J ends, which lost 2 bases and 5 bases, there was a span of 10 bases. The CDR3 nucleotides read TGTGCCAGCAGTTTAGGGACGTGGGACAATGAGCAGTTCTTC. It yields the protein CASSLGTWDNEQFF.